This T cell receptor beta chain came from a study of T cells in Graves' hyperthyroidism and ophthalmopathy. This clonotype appeared many times. Amplification yielded TCR beta CDR3 regions, with RNA transcripts as the source. Initially, a first-round RT-PCR of the TCR CDR3 employed the HTBI primer set. From the multiplex PCR reads, TCRdb called clonotypes with MiXCR, one entry per CDR3 protein. The sample contains more than 650,000 distinct CDR3 sequences, roughly 15% of which appear only once. This CDR3 comprises 17 residues. Germline CDR1 reads LNHDA; CDR2 reads SQIVND (reference sequence). V shed 2 bases and J shed 0 bases, with 16 bases lying between them.

The chain employs TRBV19 and TRBJ1-1; D is undetermined. This TCR was sampled from a woman aged 18-29 years with Graves' hyperthyroidism. The sample was blood. This CDR3 reads CASSIIRGVGMNTEAFF. Here the CDR3 DNA reads TGTGCCAGTAGTATAATCCGCGGGGTAGGGATGAACACTGAAGCTTTCTTT. The full variable domain, rest sourced from reference TRBV19 and TRBJ1-1, is DGGITQSPKYLFRKEGQNVTLSCEQNLNHDAMYWYRQDPGQGLRLIYYSQIVNDFQKGDIAEGYSVSREKKESFPLTVTSAQKNPTAFYLCASSIIRGVGMNTEAFFGQGTRLTVV.